The entry below gives a single T cell receptor beta chain sequence along with its context. Antigen specificity is unknown. This sample stems from a study of CD8 T cells in Susac syndrome. Study-wide results and caveats: The study recognized that the number of individuals in its TCR sequencing and HLA analysis was relatively small.

Germline CDR1 is SEHNR and CDR2 is FQNEAQ (reference sequence). Trimming removed 4 bases at V and 2 bases at J, with 12 bases between. This CDR3 is built from 14 residues. Random hexamers served to reverse transcribe roughly 0.5 to 1 ug RNA. Coverage of TCR beta CDR3 amplification by immunoSEQ multiplex PCR extended to 54 Vbeta and 13 Jbeta. TCRdb reanalysed the immunoSEQ multiplex PCR reads using MiXCR and keeps one entry per CDR3 protein. Among about 130,000 distinct CDR3 sequences, about 95% were seen once, and the ten largest hold over 0.1%. From blood CD8+ and CD4+ T cells, TCR beta sequences were generated. The multiple sclerosis controls were treatment-naive patients with relapsing-remitting disease that was stable or active.

This chain connects TRBV7-9 to TRBJ2-7, with D possibly called TRBD1 or TRBD2 (5 bases each). Sequenced material: CD4+ T cells from PBMCs. The clonotype comes from a human donor with multiple sclerosis. CDR3 nucleotides: TGTGCCAGCAGCTCATGGGGACCGACCTACGAGCAGTACTTC. Its translation is CASSSWGPTYEQYF. Together with reference TRBV7-9 and TRBJ2-7, the CDR3 gives the full variable domain: DTGVSQNPRHKITKRGQNVTFRCDPISEHNRLYWYRQTLGQGPEFLTYFQNEAQLEKSRLLSDRFSAERPKGSFSTLEIQRTEQGDSAMYLCASSSWGPTYEQYFGPGTRLTVT.